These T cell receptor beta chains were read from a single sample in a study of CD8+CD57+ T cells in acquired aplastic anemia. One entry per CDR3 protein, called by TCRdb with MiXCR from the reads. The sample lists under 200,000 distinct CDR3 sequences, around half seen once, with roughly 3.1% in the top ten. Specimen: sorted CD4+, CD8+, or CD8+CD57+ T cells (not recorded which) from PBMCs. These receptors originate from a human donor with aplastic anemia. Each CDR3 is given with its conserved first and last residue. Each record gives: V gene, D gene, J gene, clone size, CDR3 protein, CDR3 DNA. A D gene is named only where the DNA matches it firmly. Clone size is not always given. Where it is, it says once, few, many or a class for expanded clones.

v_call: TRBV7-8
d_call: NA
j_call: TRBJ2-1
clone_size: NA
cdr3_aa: CASSTGTVSSYNEQFF
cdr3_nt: TGTGCCAGCAGCACTGGAACTGTGAGCTCCTACAATGAGCAGTTCTTC

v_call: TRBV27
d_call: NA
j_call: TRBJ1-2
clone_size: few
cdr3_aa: CASSLWFGYTF
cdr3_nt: TGTGCCAGCAGTTTATGGTTTGGCTACACCTTC

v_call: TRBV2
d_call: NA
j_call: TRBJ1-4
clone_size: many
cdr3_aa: CASSEGRLATNEKLFF
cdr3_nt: TGTGCCAGCAGTGAAGGCAGGCTAGCAACTAATGAAAAACTGTTTTTT

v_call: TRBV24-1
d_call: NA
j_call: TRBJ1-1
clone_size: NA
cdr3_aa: CATSAADSGAEAFF
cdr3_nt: TGTGCCACCAGTGCCGCCGACAGTGGCGCTGAAGCTTTCTTT

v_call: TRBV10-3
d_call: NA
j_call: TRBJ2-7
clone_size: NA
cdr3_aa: CAISESEITYEQYF
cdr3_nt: TGTGCCATCAGTGAGTCAGAGATTACCTACGAGCAGTACTTC

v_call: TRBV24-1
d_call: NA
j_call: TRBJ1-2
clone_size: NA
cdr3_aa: CAIHETFHGYTF
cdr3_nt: TGTGCCATCCATGAGACTTTCCATGGCTACACCTTC

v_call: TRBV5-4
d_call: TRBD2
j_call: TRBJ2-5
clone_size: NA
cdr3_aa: CASSPGTSGPQETQYF
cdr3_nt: TGTGCCAGCAGCCCAGGGACTAGCGGGCCACAAGAGACCCAGTACTTC

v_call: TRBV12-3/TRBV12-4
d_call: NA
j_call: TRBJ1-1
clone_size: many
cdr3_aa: CASSYRAEAFF
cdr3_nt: TGTGCCAGCAGTTACAGGGCTGAAGCTTTCTTT

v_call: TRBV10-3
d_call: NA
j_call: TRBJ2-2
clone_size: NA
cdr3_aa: CAISESSGANTGELFF
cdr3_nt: TGTGCCATCAGTGAGTCGAGTGGGGCGAACACCGGGGAGCTGTTTTTT

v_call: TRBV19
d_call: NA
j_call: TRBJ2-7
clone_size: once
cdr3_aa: CASSISLGYEQYF
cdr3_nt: TGTGCCAGTAGTATTTCACTAGGGTACGAGCAGTACTTC

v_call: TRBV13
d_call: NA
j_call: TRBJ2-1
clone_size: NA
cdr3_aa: CASSFRGKNEQFF
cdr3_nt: TGTGCCAGCAGCTTCAGGGGCAAGAATGAGCAGTTCTTC

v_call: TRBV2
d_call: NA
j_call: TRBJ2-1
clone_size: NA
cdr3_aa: CASSEVSRAGGNEQFF
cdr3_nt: TGTGCCAGCAGTGAGGTTTCTAGAGCAGGAGGCAATGAGCAGTTCTTC

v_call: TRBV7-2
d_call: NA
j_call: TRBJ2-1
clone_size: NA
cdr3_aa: CASSLPNYNEQFF
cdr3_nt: TGTGCCAGCAGCTTACCAAATTACAATGAGCAGTTCTTC

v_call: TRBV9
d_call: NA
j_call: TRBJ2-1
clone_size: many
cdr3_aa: CASSPTAISYNEQFF
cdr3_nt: TGTGCCAGCAGCCCGACCGCGATCTCCTACAATGAGCAGTTCTTC

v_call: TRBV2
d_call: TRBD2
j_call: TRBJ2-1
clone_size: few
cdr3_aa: CASSDPGLAVYEQFF
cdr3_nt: TGTGCCAGCAGTGACCCGGGACTAGCTGTCTATGAGCAGTTCTTC

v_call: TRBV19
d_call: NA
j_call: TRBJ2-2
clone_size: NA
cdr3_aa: CASNKGPDTGELFF
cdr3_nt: TGTGCCAGTAACAAGGGACCCGATACCGGGGAGCTGTTTTTT